A selection of T cell receptor beta chains follows, all from one sample in a study of technical replicates of blood from several donors. The protocol was immunoSEQ multiplex PCR, while the TCRdb copy is restricted to in-frame clones and leaves out a portion. Found here are 60,000 to 85,000 clones, 75% to 95% of them singletons; the top ten hold 0.3% to 0.45%. Sequencing used T cells isolated from PBMCs. The source is a human donor in good health. Both conserved end residues are part of each CDR3. The D gene is left open where the match is weak. Expanded clones are given a class, and other clones once, few, many or no size at all.

J,size,V,D,CDR3,DNA
TRBJ1-1,few,TRBV18,NA,CASSNTNTEAFF,TGTGCCAGCTCAAACACCAACACTGAAGCTTTCTTT
TRBJ2-7,NA,TRBV19,TRBD1,CASSSTGTGSHEQYF,TGTGCCAGTAGTTCCACCGGGACAGGGTCCCACGAGCAGTACTTC
TRBJ1-1,NA,TRBV30,NA,CAWSLPENTEAFF,TGTGCCTGGAGTCTCCCAGAGAACACTGAAGCTTTCTTT
TRBJ2-1,NA,TRBV6-5,TRBD2,CASKLAGGGYNEQFF,TGTGCCAGCAAGTTAGCGGGAGGGGGATACAATGAGCAGTTCTTC
TRBJ2-1,NA,TRBV11-2,TRBD2,CASSLDPGLVGNEQFF,TGTGCCAGCAGCTTAGATCCGGGACTAGTGGGGAATGAGCAGTTCTTC
TRBJ2-7,NA,TRBV5-1,TRBD1,CASSGDRGYEQYF,TGCGCCAGCAGCGGGGACAGGGGCTACGAGCAGTACTTC
TRBJ1-2,NA,TRBV27,TRBD1,CASGRDSNYGYTF,TGTGCCAGCGGCCGGGACAGCAACTATGGCTACACCTTC
TRBJ1-1,once,TRBV4-2,TRBD1,CASSQGTGAENTEAFF,TGTGCCAGCAGCCAAGGGACAGGGGCGGAGAACACTGAAGCTTTCTTT
TRBJ2-7,NA,TRBV6-6,TRBD1,CASSYDRAGEQYF,TGTGCCAGCAGTTACGACAGGGCGGGCGAGCAGTACTTC
TRBJ2-7,NA,TRBV10-3,NA,CAISERELRDEQYF,TGTGCCATCAGTGAGCGGGAGTTGAGGGACGAGCAGTACTTC
TRBJ1-2,NA,TRBV9,NA,CASSGHNYGYTF,TGTGCCAGCAGCGGTCATAACTATGGCTACACCTTC
TRBJ1-5,NA,TRBV19,TRBD1,CASTSDRGSNQPQHF,TGTGCCAGTACCTCGGACAGGGGGAGCAATCAGCCCCAGCATTTT
TRBJ1-2,NA,TRBV4-2,TRBD1,CASSPPDRAGGYTF,TGTGCCAGCAGCCCACCGGACAGGGCGGGTGGCTACACCTTC
TRBJ2-3,NA,TRBV6-4,TRBD2,CASSGGSKDTQYF,TGTGCCAGCAGTGGCGGGAGTAAAGATACGCAGTATTTT
TRBJ1-4,NA,TRBV6-5,NA,CASSYRSGGDRELFF,TGTGCCAGCAGTTACAGGTCCGGCGGGGACCGGGAACTGTTTTTT
TRBJ2-5,NA,TRBV9,NA,CASSVGGSTWETQYF,TGTGCCAGCAGCGTAGGTGGCTCAACGTGGGAGACCCAGTACTTC
TRBJ1-1,NA,TRBV5-4,NA,CASSGQSSEAFF,TGTGCCAGCAGCGGACAAAGCTCTGAAGCTTTCTTT
TRBJ1-3,NA,TRBV7-6,TRBD1,CASSPRSGTGPGNTIYF,TGTGCCAGCAGCCCAAGGTCCGGGACAGGGCCCGGAAACACCATATATTTT
TRBJ1-3,few,TRBV5-8,NA,CASSIGQSSGNTIYF,TGTGCCAGCAGTATAGGACAGTCCTCTGGAAACACCATATATTTT
TRBJ2-7,once,TRBV11-2,TRBD1,CASTIPAGTGNYEQYF,TGTGCCAGCACCATCCCGGCTGGGACAGGTAACTACGAGCAGTACTTC